This T cell receptor beta chain was identified during a study of shared clonotypes between healthy human individuals. Study-wide findings and caveats: Some naive CD4 clonotypes, 5% to 5.5%, turned up in common across a handful of donors. Clonotype sharing across donors was expected to vary with sequencing depth. Estimated richness was generally greater in naive than memory subsets.

Terminally differentiated effector memory CD45RA+ cells were excluded by CCR7 positive selection of CD45RO-negative cells. Each sample came from a Caucasian adult donor living in Nashville, Tennessee. Trimming removed 6 bases from V and 7 bases from J, with 15 bases in between. CDR1 is WNHNN, CDR2 SYGVQD, per germline (reference sequence). The CDR3 spans 13 residues. Data came from immunoSEQ multiplex PCR; TCRdb stores just in-frame clones and leaves some out. The profile shows 2 million to 2.5 million clones, 93% of them singletons. With regard to this clone: Its target is unknown.

This sequence originates from a man aged 18 to 29 in good health. Some clones in this sample may be carry-over from other donors' samples. V is TRBV10-1 and J is TRBJ1-2; a possible D gene is TRBD1 (6 bases). Sequenced input: naive CD8+ T cells from PBMCs. CDR3 region: CASSGDRTGGYTF. CDR3 nucleotides: TGCGCCAGCAGCGGAGACAGGACTGGTGGCTACACCTTC.